Here is one T cell receptor beta chain with its context. This entry belongs to a study of shared clonotypes between healthy human individuals. As defined, naive CD8 cells were CD45RO-negative and positively selected for CCR7, with terminally differentiated effector memory CD45RA+ cells excluded. Sequencing was performed with immunoSEQ multiplex PCR; in TCRdb, only in-frame clones are kept and a portion is missing. The profile covers about 750,000 clones, with around 92% appearing a single time and 24% taken by the ten largest. The source material was naive CD8+ T cells sorted from blood. The sequence derives from a man aged 25 to 40 in good health.

The CDR3 DNA is TGTGCCAGCAGCTCGGATCCGGTCACCTGGGCCAACGTCCTGACTTTC. Translating gives CASSSDPVTWANVLTF. The chain recombines TRBV7-9 with TRBJ2-6, with no clear D. Germline CDR1 and CDR2: SEHNR and FQNEAQ (reference sequence). The CDR3 has 16 residues. V lost 4 bases to trimming and J lost 5 bases, with 15 bases between them. The entire variable domain, with the rest obtained from reference TRBV7-9 and TRBJ2-6, is as follows: DTGVSQNPRHKITKRGQNVTFRCDPISEHNRLYWYRQTLGQGPEFLTYFQNEAQLEKSRLLSDRFSAERPKGSFSTLEIQRTEQGDSAMYLCASSSDPVTWANVLTFGAGSRLTVL.